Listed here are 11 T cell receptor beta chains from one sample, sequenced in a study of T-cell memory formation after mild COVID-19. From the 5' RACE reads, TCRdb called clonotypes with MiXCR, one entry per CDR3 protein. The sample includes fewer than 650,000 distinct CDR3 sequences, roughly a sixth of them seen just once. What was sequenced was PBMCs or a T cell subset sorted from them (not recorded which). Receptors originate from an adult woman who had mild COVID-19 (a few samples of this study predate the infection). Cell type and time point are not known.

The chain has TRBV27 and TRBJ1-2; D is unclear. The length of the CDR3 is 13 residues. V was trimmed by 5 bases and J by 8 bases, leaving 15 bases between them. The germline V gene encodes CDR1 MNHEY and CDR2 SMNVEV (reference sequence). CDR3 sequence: CASSPRPGEGYTF. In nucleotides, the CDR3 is TGTGCCAGCAGTCCCAGGCCCGGGGAGGGCTACACCTTC.

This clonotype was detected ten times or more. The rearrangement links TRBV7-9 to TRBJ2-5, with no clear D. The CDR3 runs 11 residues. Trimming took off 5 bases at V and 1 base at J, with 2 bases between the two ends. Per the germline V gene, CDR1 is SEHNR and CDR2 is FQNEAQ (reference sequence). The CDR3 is CASSGQETQYF. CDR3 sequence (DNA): TGTGCCAGCAGCGGCCAAGAGACCCAGTACTTC.

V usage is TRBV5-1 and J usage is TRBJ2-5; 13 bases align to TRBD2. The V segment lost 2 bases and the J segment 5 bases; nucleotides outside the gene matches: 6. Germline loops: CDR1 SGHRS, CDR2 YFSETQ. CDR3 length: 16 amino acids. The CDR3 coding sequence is TGCGCCAGCAGCTTTACTAGCGGGGGGGCCGGGGAGACCCAGTACTTC. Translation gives CASSFTSGGAGETQYF.

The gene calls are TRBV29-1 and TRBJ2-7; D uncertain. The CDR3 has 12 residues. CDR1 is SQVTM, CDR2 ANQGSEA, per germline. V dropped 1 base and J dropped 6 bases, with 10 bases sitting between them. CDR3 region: CSVEGESAEQYF. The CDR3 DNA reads TGCAGCGTTGAAGGAGAATCTGCCGAGCAGTACTTC.

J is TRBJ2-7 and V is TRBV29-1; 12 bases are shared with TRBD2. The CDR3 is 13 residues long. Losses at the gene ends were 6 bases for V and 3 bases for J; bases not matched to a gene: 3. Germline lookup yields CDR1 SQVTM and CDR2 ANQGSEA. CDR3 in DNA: TGCAGCGTAGGGACTAGCGGGTACTACGAGCAGTACTTC. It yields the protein CSVGTSGYYEQYF.

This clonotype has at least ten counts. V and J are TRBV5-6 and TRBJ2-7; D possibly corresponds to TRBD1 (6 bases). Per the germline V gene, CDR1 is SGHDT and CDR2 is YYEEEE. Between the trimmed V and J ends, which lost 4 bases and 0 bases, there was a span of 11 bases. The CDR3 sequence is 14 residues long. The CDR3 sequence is CASSPRDTSYEQYF. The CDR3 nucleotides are TGTGCCAGCAGCCCTCGGGACACCTCCTACGAGCAGTACTTC.

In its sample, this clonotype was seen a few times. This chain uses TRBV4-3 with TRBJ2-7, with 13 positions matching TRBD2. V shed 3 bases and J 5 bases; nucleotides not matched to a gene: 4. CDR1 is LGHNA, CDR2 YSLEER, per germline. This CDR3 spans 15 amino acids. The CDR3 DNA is TGCGCCAGCAGCCACGGGACTAGCGGGACCCACGAGCAGTACTTC. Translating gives CASSHGTSGTHEQYF.

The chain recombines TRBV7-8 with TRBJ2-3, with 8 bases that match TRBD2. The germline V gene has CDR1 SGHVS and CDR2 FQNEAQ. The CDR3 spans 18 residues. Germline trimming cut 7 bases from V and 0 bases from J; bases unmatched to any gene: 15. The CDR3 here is CASTPPREREWSTDTQYF. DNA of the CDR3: TGTGCCAGCACCCCCCCTAGGGAGCGGGAGTGGAGCACAGATACGCAGTATTTT.

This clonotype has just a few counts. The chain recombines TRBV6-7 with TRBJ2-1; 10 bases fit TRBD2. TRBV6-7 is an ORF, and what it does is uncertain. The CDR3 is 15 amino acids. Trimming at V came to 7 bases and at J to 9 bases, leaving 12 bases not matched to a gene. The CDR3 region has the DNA TGTGCCAGCACTAGCGGGAGTTCTTTTAGCCTTGAGCAGTTCTTC. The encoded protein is CASTSGSSFSLEQFF.

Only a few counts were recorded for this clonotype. The CDR3: CASSQGRLNYGYTF. The CDR3 region has the DNA TGCGCCAGCAGCCAAGGACGGCTAAACTATGGCTACACCTTC. The V call is TRBV4-3, the J call TRBJ1-2; D call uncertain. The CDR3 consists of 14 residues. The ends were cut back, 1 base at V and 2 bases at J, with 8 bases in the middle. CDR1 LGHNA and CDR2 YSLEER come from the germline V gene.

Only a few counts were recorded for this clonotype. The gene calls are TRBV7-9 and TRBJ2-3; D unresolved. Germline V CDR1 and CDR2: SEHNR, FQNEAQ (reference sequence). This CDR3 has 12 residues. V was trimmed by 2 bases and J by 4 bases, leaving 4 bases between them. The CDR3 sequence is CASSLTADTQYF. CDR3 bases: TGTGCCAGCAGCTTAACAGCAGATACGCAGTATTTT.